The clone carrying this TCR beta chain was detected many times. Germline CDR1 is SQVTM and CDR2 is ANQGSEA. V was clipped by 7 bases and J by 7 bases; unmatched bases: 10. The CDR3 consists of 14 residues. Preparing the TCRbeta library involved the use of unique molecular identifiers. Each CDR3 protein gets one entry after TCRdb re-called the PCR reads with MiXCR. The data hold some 240,000 distinct CDR3 sequences, with 9.7% observed a single time. This sample is part of a study of T-cell reconstitution after alpha-beta-depleted transplantation in children. The chain couples TRBV29-1 to TRBJ1-4, with 9 positions matching TRBD1. Sequencing used PBMCs from the stem cell graft donor, obtained from the stem cell graft. The receptor comes from a human donor who donated a stem cell graft to a child with SCID. CDR3 nucleotide sequence: TGCAGCGCTGGGGGTTGGGGACAGGGTGAAAAACTGTTTTTT. It codes for CSAGGWGQGEKLFF.